The entry below gives a single T cell receptor (beta chain) sequence along with its context. Its specificity is not known. The sample originates from a study of shared clonotypes between healthy human individuals. Study-wide background: Per donor, CD8 memory used one plate, CD8 naive used two, CD4 memory used three and CD4 naive used three. Study findings and constraints: Sampling covered blood only; tissue repertoires likely differ. Clonotype sharing across donors was expected to vary with sequencing depth.

CD8 cells regarded as naive lacked CD45RO, were positively chosen for CCR7, and omitted terminally differentiated effector memory CD45RA+ cells. V was clipped by 9 bases and J by 0 bases; unmatched bases: 2. Germline-derived CDR1 and CDR2 are ENHRY and SYGVKD. The CDR3 length is 13 residues. Profiled with immunoSEQ multiplex PCR; TCRdb holds only in-frame clones, not every one. The sample contains 600,000 or so clones, 85% to 95% of which appear only once. Input material: naive CD8+ T cells sorted from blood. This receptor was taken from a woman between 25 and 40 years old in good health. The gene calls are TRBV10-3 and TRBJ2-1; 7 nucleotides match TRBD2. The CDR3 sequence: CAIREVSYNEQFF. CDR3 bases: TGTGCCATACGGGAGGTCTCCTACAATGAGCAGTTCTTC.